This T cell receptor beta chain stems from a study of cytomegalovirus exposure and HLA in healthy donors. Notes on the study in general: The classifier, whose performance was assessed in both the original and validation cohorts, reportedly diagnosed cytomegalovirus status with high specificity and sensitivity.

Concerning this clone: Its antigen is not known.

The table came from immunoSEQ multiplex PCR; TCRdb's copy has only in-frame clones and leaves some out. Of about 240,000 clones in the sample, around nine tenths are singletons; the top ten hold 2.6%. The CDR3 length is 17 residues. Germline lookup yields CDR1 MDHEN and CDR2 SYDVKM. The ends lost 6 bases at V and 2 bases at J; junction bases unmatched: 14. The sequence was collected from a man between 18 and 29 years old in good health and CMV-seronegative. The source material was PBMCs. The genes are TRBV28 and TRBJ2-3; 7 nucleotides line up with TRBD1. CDR3 DNA sequence: TGTGCCAGCAGGCCAGAGGGGGCTATTGGGGACACAGATACGCAGTATTTT. It encodes CASRPEGAIGDTDTQYF. Supplemented by reference TRBV28 and TRBJ2-3, the full variable domain reads DVKVTQSSRYLVKRTGEKVFLECVQDMDHENMFWYRQDPGLGLRLIYFSYDVKMKEKGDIPEGYSVSREKKERFSLILESASTNQTSMYLCASRPEGAIGDTDTQYFGPGTRLTVL.